This passage covers 27 T cell receptor beta chains from one sample sequenced in a study of T cells of healthy individuals. TCRdb recomputed calls from the 5' RACE reads with MiXCR, one row per CDR3 protein. In the table there are around 98,000 distinct CDR3 sequences, 17% of which are singletons. The receptor set was obtained from a human donor in good health.

This chain links TRBV28 with TRBJ2-3; TRBD1 agrees at 8 bases. V shed 5 bases and J 3 bases; nucleotides not matched to a gene: 7. Germline V gene sequence: CDR1 MDHEN, CDR2 SYDVKM. This CDR3 region has 15 residues. The CDR3 DNA reads as TGTGCCAGCAGTCCTAAGACAGGGGCAACAGATACGCAGTATTTT. Protein sequence: CASSPKTGATDTQYF.

The chain employs TRBV6-2 or TRBV6-3 and TRBJ2-3; D not certain. The CDR3 has 15 amino acids. Germline-derived CDR1 and CDR2 are MNHEY and SVGEGT. V was trimmed by 3 bases and J by 2 bases, leaving 12 bases between them. The CDR3 reads CASSYIGSITDTQYF. The CDR3 DNA is TGTGCCAGCAGTTATATCGGGTCGATCACAGATACGCAGTATTTT.

The J gene is TRBJ2-6, the V gene TRBV29-1; TRBD1 matches 8 bases. Unmatched junction bases numbered 8, after V lost 7 bases and J lost 0 bases. This CDR3 has 16 amino acids. Germline V gene sequence: CDR1 SQVTM, CDR2 ANQGSEA. This chain's CDR3 is CSARGRFHSGANVLTF. Here the CDR3 DNA reads TGCAGCGCCAGGGGGCGCTTCCACTCTGGGGCCAACGTCCTGACTTTC. The variable domain in full, with the rest retrieved from reference TRBV29-1 and TRBJ2-6, is SAVISQKPSRDICQRGTSLTIQCQVDSQVTMMFWYRQQPGQSLTLIATANQGSEATYESGFVIDKFPISRPNLTFSTLTVSNMSPEDSSIYLCSARGRFHSGANVLTFGAGSRLTVL.

This clonotype was seen only a few times. The chain recombines TRBV3-1 with TRBJ1-3; TRBD1 aligns across 10 bases. This CDR3 comprises 17 residues. V trimming: 2 bases; J trimming: 1 base; junction bases outside the gene matches: 5. Looked up from germline, CDR1 is LGHDT and CDR2 is YNNKEL (reference sequence). CDR3: CASSQKTGGYSGNTIYF. The CDR3 nucleotides read TGTGCCAGCAGCCAAAAGACAGGGGGCTATTCTGGAAACACCATATATTTT.

At least ten counts were recorded for this clonotype. V and J are TRBV20-1 and TRBJ2-7; TRBD1 agrees at 9 bases. Per the germline V gene, CDR1 is DFQATT and CDR2 is SNEGSKA (reference sequence). The CDR3 has 15 amino acids. Germline trimming cut 1 base from V and 7 bases from J; bases unmatched to any gene: 11. The CDR3 nucleotides are TGCAGTGCTAGAGTCACAGGGGGCAGGACGGGGGAGCAGTACTTC. The encoded protein is CSARVTGGRTGEQYF.

The chain uses TRBV29-1 and TRBJ2-7; 11 positions match TRBD1. J was trimmed by 3 bases and V by 4 bases; bases with no gene match: 2. The CDR3 extends over 13 amino acids. Germline CDR1 is SQVTM and CDR2 is ANQGSEA. DNA for the CDR3: TGCAGCGTTGGTGGGACAGGGGGCTACGAGCAGTACTTC. Protein: CSVGGTGGYEQYF.

This clonotype was seen more than once but under ten times. The gene calls are TRBV11-1 and TRBJ1-2; 9 bases fit TRBD1. This CDR3 has 14 amino acids. V lost 4 bases to trimming and J lost 2 bases; unmatched junction nucleotides: 2. Per germline, CDR1 SGHAT and CDR2 FQDESV (reference sequence). Here the CDR3 DNA reads TGTGCCAGCAGCTCCGGACAGGGGAACTATGGCTACACCTTC. Residues: CASSSGQGNYGYTF.

The V call is TRBV20-1, the J call TRBJ2-1, with 16 nucleotides matching TRBD2. The CDR3 runs 18 residues. V shed 3 bases and J 0 bases; nucleotides not matched to a gene: 5. CDR1 and CDR2 (germline): DFQATT, SNEGSKA (reference sequence). CDR3 in DNA: TGCAGTGCTAGCCCGGGACTAGCGGGAGGGCGCTCCTACAATGAGCAGTTCTTC. It translates to CSASPGLAGGRSYNEQFF.

This clonotype was seen many times. V gene TRBV29-1 combines with J gene TRBJ2-7, with D possibly TRBD1 on 5 matching bases. Trimming took off 7 bases at V and 5 bases at J, with 21 bases between the two ends. The CDR3 has 14 residues. Germline V lookup: CDR1 SQVTM, CDR2 ANQGSEA. CDR3 in DNA: TGCAGCGCGCTCGGAGTCAGGGCAGGCGACGAGCAGTACTTC. It specifies CSALGVRAGDEQYF.

This clonotype was seen many times. The chain combines TRBV20-1 with TRBJ2-5; 10 positions match TRBD2. CDR1 and CDR2 from the germline V gene are DFQATT and SNEGSKA (reference sequence). There are 15 residues in the CDR3. Losses at the gene ends were 2 bases for V and 5 bases for J; bases not matched to a gene: 8. The CDR3 reads CSARRSGRTLETQYF. DNA for the CDR3: TGCAGTGCTAGACGTAGCGGGAGGACTCTGGAGACCCAGTACTTC.

The table lists this clonotype with a few counts. The chain is built from TRBV10-3 and TRBJ2-7; 9 bases align to TRBD2. V shed 3 bases and J 3 bases; nucleotides not matched to a gene: 9. CDR3 length: 16 amino acids. The germline CDR1 and CDR2 sequences are ENHRY and SYGVKD. The CDR3 reads CAISDQASGIIYEQYF. The CDR3 DNA is TGTGCCATCAGTGATCAAGCTAGCGGGATCATCTACGAGCAGTACTTC.

This chain uses TRBV6-2 or TRBV6-3 with TRBJ2-7; D unresolved. Germline values: CDR1 MNHEY, CDR2 SVGEGT. The CDR3 covers 11 residues. Trimming left V 4 bases short and J 6 bases short, with 7 bases between. Here the CDR3 DNA reads TGTGCCAGCAGTTCTCCTAGCGAGCAGTACTTC. Translation gives CASSSPSEQYF.

There are a few counts of this clonotype. Sequence at one end of the junction differs from germline and may be a read error. The chain carries TRBV6-5 and TRBJ1-1; TRBD1 aligns across 8 bases. Germline lookup yields CDR1 MNHEY and CDR2 SVGAGI. The CDR3 covers 16 residues. CDR3 residues: CASSYSGQGRDTEAFF. The CDR3 DNA reads as TGTGCCAGTAGTTACTCTGGACAGGGTCGGGACACTGAAGCTTTCTTT.

V is TRBV2 and J is TRBJ2-7; unclear D gene. The V end was cut by 3 bases, the J end by 9 bases, with 9 bases between. CDR3 length: 11 amino acids. The germline V gene has CDR1 SNHLY and CDR2 FYNNEI. As DNA, the CDR3 is TGTGCCAGCAGTGAGTCTGAATTGCAGTACTTC. Protein sequence: CASSESELQYF.

The chain couples TRBV6-1 to TRBJ1-4, with 9 bases matching TRBD1. Per the germline V gene, CDR1 is MNHNS and CDR2 is SASEGT. V gave up 6 bases and J gave up 4 bases; unmatched junction bases: 12. The CDR3 is 17 amino acids. The CDR3 DNA reads as TGTGCCAGCAGACGGACAGGGGTAGAGGGATATAATGAAAAACTGTTTTTT. This encodes CASRRTGVEGYNEKLFF.

This clonotype was counted many times. The chain has TRBV13 and TRBJ2-7, with 9 nucleotides matching TRBD1. This CDR3 is built from 17 residues. Germline V lookup: CDR1 PRHDT, CDR2 FYEKMQ (reference sequence). With 2 bases clipped from V and 5 bases from J, the junction kept 13 bases outside the gene matches. The CDR3 DNA follows: TGTGCCAGCAGCTTATCCCCCGGGACAGGGAGGGACGACGAGCAGTACTTC. Protein product: CASSLSPGTGRDDEQYF.

Only a few counts were recorded for this clonotype. The rearrangement uses TRBV20-1 and TRBJ2-5; the match to TRBD2 covers 10 bases. V gave up 7 bases and J gave up 5 bases; unmatched junction bases: 4. This CDR3 is 12 amino acids long. CDR1 DFQATT and CDR2 SNEGSKA come from the germline V gene (reference sequence). The CDR3, as DNA: TGCAGTGGGAGCGGGGGGGCGGAGACCCAGTACTTC. Its translation: CSGSGGAETQYF.

This clonotype was seen more than once but under ten times. The CDR3 DNA sequence: TGTGCCAGCAGTTCCTACGAGGGGCAACCCTACGAGCAGTACTTC. It yields the protein CASSSYEGQPYEQYF. The chain employs TRBV6-5 and TRBJ2-7; D may match TRBD1 or TRBD2 (5 bases each). Per germline, CDR1 MNHEY and CDR2 SVGAGI. CDR3 length: 15 amino acids. Trimming removed 4 bases at V and 2 bases at J, with 15 bases between.

This clonotype was observed many times. The chain couples TRBV27 to TRBJ1-5; D gene unclear. From germline, CDR1 is MNHEY and CDR2 SMNVEV (reference sequence). Trimming removed 1 base from V and 11 bases from J, with 12 bases in between. The CDR3 totals 13 residues. This CDR3 is CASSLFPVGAQHF. CDR3 coding DNA: TGTGCCAGCAGTTTATTCCCTGTAGGTGCCCAGCATTTT.

This clonotype was observed a handful of times. The chain links TRBV2 to TRBJ2-7; 7 bases align to TRBD1. V lost 6 bases, J lost 3 bases, and 5 bases stayed unmatched. Per germline, CDR1 SNHLY and CDR2 FYNNEI. The CDR3 covers 13 residues. DNA of the CDR3: TGTGCCAGCAGGAGACAGGGAAGCTACGAGCAGTACTTC. Its protein product is CASRRQGSYEQYF.

This rearrangement joins TRBV18 to TRBJ2-4; no reliable D call. The CDR3 extends over 16 amino acids. Trimming shortened V by 0 bases and J by 0 bases, and 9 bases separated the two germline ends. The V gene's germline CDR1 is KGHSH and CDR2 LQKENI. This CDR3 is CASSPPSDLAKNIQYF. The DNA of the CDR3 is TGTGCCAGCTCACCACCCTCCGATCTAGCCAAAAACATTCAGTACTTC.

CDR3 protein: CASSYSIGQGSYEQYF. The CDR3 DNA sequence: TGTGCCAGCAGTTACTCGATTGGACAGGGGTCCTACGAGCAGTACTTC. The chain combines TRBV6-2 or TRBV6-3 with TRBJ2-7, with TRBD1 matching 9 bases. The ends lost 0 bases at V and 1 base at J; junction bases unmatched: 4. Germline-derived CDR1 and CDR2 are MNHEY and SVGEGT. The CDR3 is 16 amino acids.

With respect to this clonotype: A much larger clone lies one base from this, so it may be a read error. The chain is built from TRBV12-3 or TRBV12-4 and TRBJ2-5; possible D gene TRBD1, 6 bases. This CDR3 spans 13 amino acids. Deletions cut 8 bases from V and 4 bases from J, with 14 bases between. The CDR3 coding sequence is TGTGCCAGCTGTCCTCAGGGGAGAGAGACCCAGTACTTC. It translates to CASCPQGRETQYF.

The CDR3 sequence: CASSLWEGSGANVLTF. The CDR3 region has the DNA TGTGCCAGCAGTTTATGGGAGGGCTCTGGGGCCAACGTCCTGACTTTC. The genes are TRBV28 and TRBJ2-6, with D tentatively TRBD2 (6 bases). This CDR3 contains 16 residues. Germline V gene data show CDR1 as MDHEN and CDR2 as SYDVKM. With 0 bases removed from V and 0 bases from J, the gap between germline ends came to 6 bases. Supplemented by reference TRBV28 and TRBJ2-6, the full variable domain reads DVKVTQSSRYLVKRTGEKVFLECVQDMDHENMFWYRQDPGLGLRLIYFSYDVKMKEKGDIPEGYSVSREKKERFSLILESASTNQTSMYLCASSLWEGSGANVLTFGAGSRLTVL.

This clonotype has more than one count but fewer than ten. Here the CDR3 reads CASSLSVLAPAYNEQFF. Here the CDR3 DNA reads TGTGCCAGCAGCCTCTCGGTACTAGCCCCAGCCTACAATGAGCAGTTCTTC. The rearrangement joins TRBV7-9 to TRBJ2-1, with a tentative D call TRBD2 (6 bases). Trimming took 5 bases from V and 2 from J, leaving 19 bases between them. The CDR3 totals 17 residues. The germline V gene has CDR1 SEHNR and CDR2 FQNEAQ (reference sequence).

The gene calls are TRBV29-1 and TRBJ2-7, with 7 bases identical to TRBD1. CDR1 SQVTM and CDR2 ANQGSEA come from the germline V gene. This CDR3 spans 14 amino acids. J gave up 7 bases and V 7 bases, and 16 bases lay outside the gene matches. CDR3 protein: CSAAQDRSSGEQYF. The CDR3 DNA reads as TGCAGCGCAGCGCAGGACAGGTCATCCGGGGAGCAGTACTTC.

The genes are TRBV7-2 and TRBJ2-1, with unresolved D. Germline assignment: CDR1 SGHTA and CDR2 FQGNSA. Trimming stripped 8 bases from V and 11 bases from J, with 13 bases between. The CDR3 consists of 11 residues. The CDR3 loop reads CASAGFPQQFF. CDR3 bases: TGTGCCAGCGCCGGGTTCCCTCAGCAGTTCTTC.